This T cell receptor (beta chain) was recorded in a study of cytomegalovirus exposure and HLA in healthy donors. Regarding the study as a whole: A few CMV-associated chains proved CMV antigen-specific in vitro. Later analysis identified a missense DCLRE1C variant that was linked to TCR beta V- and J-gene trimming. For presence/absence analyses, sequencing depth was assumed to be roughly uniform across donors.

Healthy individuals who donated bone marrow served as the donors. This PCR relied on a set of 60 Vbeta primers and 13 Jbeta primers. This table comes from immunoSEQ multiplex PCR, and its TCRdb copy is limited to in-frame clones, with some not included. Of about 140,000 clones in the sample, over 60% were seen once. The junction had 13 bases not matched to a gene; V was cut back by 7 bases and J by 6 bases. Germline CDR1 and CDR2: LNHDA and SQIVND (reference sequence). CDR3 size: 17 residues. This clone has only a few counts. Its antigen is undetermined. The TCR originated in a man between 40 and 49 years old in good health and CMV-seronegative. V usage is TRBV19 and J usage is TRBJ2-1; 12 bases line up with TRBD2. Sample: PBMCs. The CDR3 reads CASTAALAGGPGNEQFF. In DNA, the CDR3 is TGTGCCAGTACCGCGGCCCTAGCGGGAGGGCCAGGCAATGAGCAGTTCTTC.